These 27 T cell receptor beta chains came from one sample sequenced in a study of cytomegalovirus exposure and HLA in healthy donors. Amplification used 60 Vbeta primers and 13 Jbeta primers. TCRdb's copy holds only in-frame clones and misses some; the assay was immunoSEQ multiplex PCR. The table includes about 170,000 clones, around 72% detected once. The specimen was PBMCs. These receptors came from a man aged 35-49 years in good health and CMV-seropositive.

CDR3 nucleotides: TGTGCCAGCAGCCTCCGGACTGCCACAGATACGCAGTATTTT. It codes for CASSLRTATDTQYF. The rearrangement links TRBV7-9 to TRBJ2-3; possibly TRBD2 for D (5 bases). V was trimmed by 5 bases and J by 2 bases, leaving 11 bases between them. The CDR3 contains 14 residues. The V gene's germline CDR1 is SEHNR and CDR2 FQNEAQ (reference sequence). The entire variable domain, with the rest obtained from reference TRBV7-9 and TRBJ2-3, is as follows: DTGVSQNPRHKITKRGQNVTFRCDPISEHNRLYWYRQTLGQGPEFLTYFQNEAQLEKSRLLSDRFSAERPKGSFSTLEIQRTEQGDSAMYLCASSLRTATDTQYFGPGTRLTVL.

This clone was detected only once. The chain has TRBV5-1 and TRBJ1-4, with 7 bases identical to TRBD1. The junction had 10 bases not matched to a gene; V was cut back by 2 bases and J by 6 bases. Germline lookup yields CDR1 SGHRS and CDR2 YFSETQ. The CDR3 contains 16 residues. The CDR3 loop is CASSLGGRGRDEKLFF. CDR3 nucleotide sequence: TGCGCCAGCAGCTTAGGAGGCAGGGGGAGAGATGAAAAACTGTTTTTT. The variable domain in full, completed from reference TRBV5-1 and TRBJ1-4, reads KAGVTQTPRYLIKTRGQQVTLSCSPISGHRSVSWYQQTPGQGLQFLFEYFSETQRNKGNFPGRFSGRQFSNSRSEMNVSTLELGDSALYLCASSLGGRGRDEKLFFGSGTQLSVL.

The chain links TRBV6-6 to TRBJ1-1; D call uncertain. The V end lost 7 bases, the J end lost 4 bases, and 13 bases lay between the germline ends. The CDR3 is 13 residues long. Germline V CDR1 and CDR2: MNHNY, SVGAGI (reference sequence). The CDR3 reads CASIYHLGTEAFF. The CDR3 DNA is TGTGCCAGCATCTACCATCTTGGCACTGAAGCTTTCTTT.

This chain uses TRBV5-1 with TRBJ2-2; 7 positions agree with TRBD1. This CDR3 comprises 15 residues. V shed 4 bases, J shed 0 bases, and the junction held 3 bases outside the gene matches. Germline V gives CDR1 SGHRS, CDR2 YFSETQ. This chain's CDR3 is CASSRGQPNTGELFF. The CDR3 DNA reads TGCGCCAGCAGCCGGGGACAGCCGAACACCGGGGAGCTGTTTTTT.

The J gene is TRBJ1-2, the V gene TRBV4-3, with 7 bases lining up with TRBD1. Germline V lookup: CDR1 LGHNA, CDR2 YSLEER. CDR3 size: 16 residues. V gave up 3 bases and J gave up 2 bases; unmatched junction bases: 9. The CDR3 DNA reads as TGCGCCAGCAGCCACGTCGACAGGGAGGTCAACTATGGCTACACCTTC. As protein: CASSHVDREVNYGYTF.

The chain joins TRBV5-1 to TRBJ1-1; no reliable D call. This CDR3 has 13 residues. Looked up from germline, CDR1 is SGHRS and CDR2 is YFSETQ. V gave up 3 bases and J gave up 3 bases, with 9 bases separating them. The CDR3 loop reads CASSSPGDTEAFF. CDR3 nucleotide sequence: TGCGCCAGCAGCTCTCCCGGGGACACTGAAGCTTTCTTT.

The rearrangement joins TRBV7-2 to TRBJ1-4; 9 bases fit TRBD1. With V trimmed by 5 bases and J by 8 bases, 6 bases remained unmatched. The CDR3 is 14 amino acids. In germline, CDR1 is SGHTA, CDR2 FQGNSA. The CDR3 coding sequence is TGTGCCAGCAGCCCGGGACAGGGCTGGGAAAAACTGTTTTTT. It yields the protein CASSPGQGWEKLFF. The entire variable domain, with the rest obtained from reference TRBV7-2 and TRBJ1-4, is as follows: GAGVSQSPSNKVTEKGKDVELRCDPISGHTALYWYRQSLGQGLEFLIYFQGNSAPDKSGLPSDRFSAERTGGSVSTLTIQRTQQEDSAVYLCASSPGQGWEKLFFGSGTQLSVL.

A word on this clone: At one end, the junction sequence differs from germline, possibly due to a read error. The sample carries other DNA sequences with the same CDR3. The chain is built from TRBV11-2 and TRBJ2-1, with 8 bases lining up with TRBD1. CDR1 and CDR2 (germline): SGHAT, FQNNGV. The CDR3 length is 12 residues. The chain's CDR3 is CASSSDRVAQFF. For the CDR3, the DNA is TGTGCCAGTAGCTCGGACAGGGTGGCGCAGTTCTTC.

The rearrangement links TRBV25-1 to TRBJ2-5; D might be TRBD2 (6 bases). The CDR3 totals 15 residues. Germline V CDR1 and CDR2: MGHDK, SYGVNS. With 8 bases removed from V and 5 bases from J, the gap between germline ends came to 21 bases. The CDR3 DNA follows: TGTGCCAGCTCTCCTAGGGACTTCCCAGGGGAGACCCAGTACTTC. Translated, it gives CASSPRDFPGETQYF.

The chain couples TRBV29-1 to TRBJ2-1; the D gene is possibly TRBD1 (6 bases). Germline V gene sequence: CDR1 SQVTM, CDR2 ANQGSEA. This CDR3 region has 14 residues. V lost 6 bases and J 0 bases, leaving 12 bases between the germline ends. CDR3 sequence reads: CSVHRDNSYNEQFF. As DNA, the CDR3 is TGCAGCGTCCACCGGGACAACTCCTACAATGAGCAGTTCTTC.

This clone came up once. This chain connects TRBV6-1 to TRBJ2-2; TRBD1 matches 7 bases. Trimming removed 2 bases from V and 0 bases from J; junction bases left unmatched: 3. Germline CDR1 and CDR2: MNHNS and SASEGT. The CDR3 loop spans 16 amino acids. The CDR3: CASSEWDSTNTGELFF. The DNA for the CDR3 is TGTGCCAGCAGTGAATGGGACAGTACGAACACCGGGGAGCTGTTTTTT.

J is TRBJ2-1 and V is TRBV5-4; 8 nucleotides agree with TRBD1. The germline CDR1 and CDR2 sequences are SGHNT and YYREEE (reference sequence). V was pared by 4 bases and J by 7 bases, with 10 bases of the junction left unmatched. This CDR3 is 15 amino acids long. In DNA form, the CDR3 reads TGTGCCAGCAGCCGACGGCAGGGGGCAGGGAATGAGCAGTTCTTC. Protein product: CASSRRQGAGNEQFF.

The V and J genes are TRBV5-1 and TRBJ2-1; 9 nucleotides align to TRBD2. The length of the CDR3 is 15 residues. Germline lookup yields CDR1 SGHRS and CDR2 YFSETQ. After removal of 3 bases from V and 4 bases from J, the junction contained 5 bases not matched to a gene. The chain's CDR3 is CASSSLAGPYNEQFF. The CDR3 nucleotides are TGCGCCAGCAGCTCCCTAGCGGGGCCTTACAATGAGCAGTTCTTC. The complete variable domain, with remaining parts taken from reference TRBV5-1 and TRBJ2-1, reads KAGVTQTPRYLIKTRGQQVTLSCSPISGHRSVSWYQQTPGQGLQFLFEYFSETQRNKGNFPGRFSGRQFSNSRSEMNVSTLELGDSALYLCASSSLAGPYNEQFFGPGTRLTVL.

Only a few counts were recorded for this clone. The chain joins TRBV10-3 to TRBJ2-5; 7 bases agree with TRBD1. Germline CDR1 ENHRY, CDR2 SYGVKD. V dropped 0 bases and J dropped 7; count of bases not matched to a gene: 8. The CDR3 length is 15 residues. The CDR3 nucleotides read TGTGCCATCAGTGAGTCGGACAGGCGAGGCGGGACCCAGTACTTC. Its translation: CAISESDRRGGTQYF.

This chain links TRBV4-3 with TRBJ1-1; D is unclear. The germline V and J ends were trimmed by 1 base and 4 bases, with 16 bases remaining between them. CDR1 is LGHNA and CDR2 is YSLEER in the germline V gene. The CDR3 spans 16 residues. The CDR3 region is CASSQGYGGIGTEAFF. The DNA of the CDR3 is TGCGCCAGCAGCCAAGGGTATGGAGGTATTGGCACTGAAGCTTTCTTT.

V and J are TRBV7-9 and TRBJ1-6; tentatively, D is TRBD1 (5 bases). The CDR3 spans 14 residues. Deletions cut 4 bases from V and 9 bases from J, with 13 bases between. Germline V gene lookup returns CDR1 SEHNR and CDR2 FQNEAQ (reference sequence). This chain's CDR3 is CASSSDTLTSPLHF. The CDR3 DNA is TGTGCCAGCAGCTCGGACACTTTAACTTCACCCCTCCACTTT.

The CDR3 region has the DNA TGTGCCAGCAGTTTGGAACAGGGCGAGCAGCCCCAGCATTTT. This gives the protein CASSLEQGEQPQHF. This rearrangement joins TRBV28 to TRBJ1-5; possible D gene TRBD1, 6 bases. The length of the CDR3 is 14 residues. CDR1 and CDR2 (germline): MDHEN, SYDVKM. The V and J ends lost 3 bases and 7 bases respectively, with 13 bases between them. The full variable domain, rest sourced from reference TRBV28 and TRBJ1-5, is DVKVTQSSRYLVKRTGEKVFLECVQDMDHENMFWYRQDPGLGLRLIYFSYDVKMKEKGDIPEGYSVSREKKERFSLILESASTNQTSMYLCASSLEQGEQPQHFGDGTRLSIL.

This clone was seen a few times. The V call is TRBV30, the J call TRBJ2-7; tentatively, D is TRBD2 (6 bases). Trimming stripped 3 bases from V and 5 bases from J, with 11 bases between. The CDR3 totals 12 residues. The germline V gene has CDR1 GTSNPN and CDR2 SVGIG (reference sequence). For the CDR3, the DNA is TGTGCCTGGAGGCCCGGGGGTAACGAGCAGTACTTC. Its protein product is CAWRPGGNEQYF.

CDR3 region: CASSLYGTGVDNEQFF. As DNA, the CDR3 is TGTGCCAGCAGCTTATATGGGACGGGGGTCGACAATGAGCAGTTCTTC. This rearrangement joins TRBV7-2 to TRBJ2-1, with D possibly matching TRBD2 (6 bases). V shed 2 bases and J shed 5 bases, with 16 bases lying between them. The CDR3 is 16 residues long. CDR1 SGHTA and CDR2 FQGNSA come from the germline V gene.

This clone was seen only a few times. The chain is built from TRBV2 and TRBJ2-3, with D possibly matching TRBD1 (7 bases). The CDR3 loop spans 15 amino acids. The germline CDR1 and CDR2 sequences are SNHLY and FYNNEI. The V end lost 6 bases, the J end lost 5 bases, and 18 bases lay between the germline ends. CDR3 amino acids: CASSGGEGAIDTQYF. The DNA for the CDR3 is TGTGCCAGCAGCGGGGGAGAGGGGGCAATAGATACGCAGTATTTT.

This chain joins TRBV7-8 and TRBJ1-2; D may be TRBD1 (6 bases). Trimming pared 0 bases from V and 8 bases from J, leaving 13 bases between. Germline CDR1 and CDR2: SGHVS and FQNEAQ. This CDR3 spans 14 amino acids. CDR3 in DNA: TGTGCCAGCAGCTTAGCGGGGGGGCTACGGGGCTACACCTTC. This encodes CASSLAGGLRGYTF.

The chain uses TRBV18 and TRBJ2-7; 9 nucleotides align to TRBD1. This CDR3 is 14 amino acids long. Germline V CDR1 and CDR2: KGHSH, LQKENI. V was pared by 3 bases and J by 6 bases, with 6 bases of the junction left unmatched. The CDR3 sequence: CASSPGQGASEQYF. CDR3 coding DNA: TGTGCCAGCTCACCGGGACAGGGTGCCTCCGAGCAGTACTTC.

The gene calls are TRBV5-6 and TRBJ1-5, with TRBD1 as a possible D gene (5 bases). From germline, CDR1 is SGHDT and CDR2 YYEEEE. Trimming removed 4 bases at V and 6 bases at J, with 14 bases between. The CDR3 consists of 14 residues. CDR3 loop: CASSPGGAGQPQHF. DNA of the CDR3: TGTGCCAGCAGCCCCGGCGGGGCGGGTCAGCCCCAGCATTTT.

V and J are TRBV14 and TRBJ2-2; maybe TRBD1 (5 bases). The CDR3 consists of 14 residues. Germline-derived CDR1 and CDR2 are SGHDN and FVKESK. The V end lost 0 bases, the J end lost 7 bases, and 9 bases lay between the germline ends. In nucleotides, the CDR3 is TGTGCCAGCAGCCAAGATAGGGGATACGGGGAGCTGTTTTTT. Amino acids: CASSQDRGYGELFF.

V usage is TRBV15 and J usage is TRBJ1-3; 10 bases align to TRBD1. The germline V gene encodes CDR1 LNHNV and CDR2 YYDKDF (reference sequence). This CDR3 region has 18 residues. V lost 1 base to trimming and J lost 4 bases; unmatched junction nucleotides: 10. CDR3 amino acids: CATSRGIPGQGSGNTIYF. The CDR3 nucleotides are TGTGCCACCAGCAGAGGAATCCCGGGACAGGGGTCCGGAAACACCATATATTTT. Supplemented by reference TRBV15 and TRBJ1-3, the full variable domain reads DAMVIQNPRYQVTQFGKPVTLSCSQTLNHNVMYWYQQKSSQAPKLLFHYYDKDFNNEADTPDNFQSRRPNTSFCFLDIRSPGLGDTAMYLCATSRGIPGQGSGNTIYFGEGSWLTVV.

The V and J genes are TRBV13 and TRBJ1-6; D not resolved. V was shortened by 5 bases and J by 0 bases, with 11 bases between the two germline ends. Per germline, CDR1 PRHDT and CDR2 FYEKMQ (reference sequence). This CDR3 region has 16 residues. CDR3 sequence reads: CASSPSGSSYNSPLHF. The CDR3 region has the DNA TGTGCCAGCAGCCCGTCGGGGAGCTCCTATAATTCACCCCTCCACTTT. The full variable domain, completed using reference TRBV13 and TRBJ1-6, is AAGVIQSPRHLIKEKRETATLKCYPIPRHDTVYWYQQGPGQDPQFLISFYEKMQSDKGSIPDRFSAQQFSDYHSELNMSSLELGDSALYFCASSPSGSSYNSPLHFGNGTRLTVT.

This chain links TRBV19 with TRBJ2-5; D might be TRBD1 (7 bases). Germline V gives CDR1 LNHDA, CDR2 SQIVND (reference sequence). V lost 1 base, J lost 5 bases, and 17 bases lay in between. The CDR3 is 16 amino acids. CDR3 nucleotides: TGTGCCAGTAGTATAGCGGAGGGGGCGTTTGGGGAGACCCAGTACTTC. It specifies CASSIAEGAFGETQYF.